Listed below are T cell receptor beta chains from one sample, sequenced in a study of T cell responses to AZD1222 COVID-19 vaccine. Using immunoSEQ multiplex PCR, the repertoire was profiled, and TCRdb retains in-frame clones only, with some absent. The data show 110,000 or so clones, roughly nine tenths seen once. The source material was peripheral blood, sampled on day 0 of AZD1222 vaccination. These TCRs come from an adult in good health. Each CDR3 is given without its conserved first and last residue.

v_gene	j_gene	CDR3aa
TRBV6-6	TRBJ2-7	ASSPKSGTAYEQY
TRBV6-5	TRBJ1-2	ASSRQGALYT
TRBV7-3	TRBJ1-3	ASSQTGTASGNTIY
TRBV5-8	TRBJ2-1	ASSLGLAQHNEQF
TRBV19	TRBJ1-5	ASIPGDVSNQPQH
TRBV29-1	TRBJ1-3	SVPAGSGNTIY
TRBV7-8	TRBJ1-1	ASSSIDRLNTEAF
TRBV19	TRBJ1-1	ASSSRGQAAF
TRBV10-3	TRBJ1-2	AISEGRAAYGYT
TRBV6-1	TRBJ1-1	ASSDDRVSEAF
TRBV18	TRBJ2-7	ASSLQVVTYEQY
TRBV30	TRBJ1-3	AWSGGSASGNTIY
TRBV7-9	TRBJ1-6	ASSPRSGQSNSPLH
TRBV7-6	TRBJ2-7	ASSLGAATGAYEQY
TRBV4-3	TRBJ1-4	ASSQDLIFGASNEKLF
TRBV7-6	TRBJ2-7	ASSLTSGQAYEQY
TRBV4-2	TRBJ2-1	ASSPTTGDEQF
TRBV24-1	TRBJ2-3	ATSDFSGPDTQY
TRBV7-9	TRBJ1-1	ASSLVSGENTEAF
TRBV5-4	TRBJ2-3	ASSLPSGGRDTQY
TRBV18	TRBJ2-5	ASSPRQGQETQY
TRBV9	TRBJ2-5	ASSLGTSGFQETQY